This T cell receptor (beta chain) was documented in a study of cytomegalovirus exposure and HLA in healthy donors. Germline V CDR1 and CDR2: LGHNT, FRNRAP. CDR3 size: 18 residues. V lost 3 bases, J lost 0 bases, and 17 bases lay in between. PCR used 60 Vbeta primers and 13 Jbeta primers. Assay: immunoSEQ multiplex PCR; the TCRdb copy retains only in-frame clones and omits some. This sample has 150,000 to 200,000 clones, with approximately 72% found just once. The study's findings and limits: DRB1 showed the most TCR associations and HLA-C the fewest in a later analysis, as rates varied by HLA locus. Cytomegalovirus-associated status was assigned to more than 150 TCR beta chains. Presence/absence comparisons presumed near-even sequencing depth among donors.

In the case of this clone: Its antigen remains unknown.

The receptor was isolated from a man between 35 and 55 years old in good health and CMV-seropositive. The rearrangement uses TRBV12-5 and TRBJ2-2; maybe TRBD1 (6 bases). The sequenced material came from PBMCs. CDR3 DNA sequence: TGTGCTAGTGGTTTACCGGGACACCTGACTTCGAACACCGGGGAGCTGTTTTTT. Translating it yields CASGLPGHLTSNTGELFF.